This record concerns one TCR beta chain sequence. These donors were members of the roughly 120-subject validation cohort, a group separate from the roughly 670-subject first cohort. Produced via immunoSEQ multiplex PCR; TCRdb's table is partial and in-frame only. The sample lists about 220,000 clones; approximately 88% were seen once. The V segment lost 5 bases and the J segment 1 base; nucleotides outside the gene matches: 4. The CDR3 has 15 residues. Germline V lookup: CDR1 SNHLY, CDR2 FYNNEI. The source of the sample is a study of cytomegalovirus exposure and HLA in healthy donors. The overall study: The 500 to 850 first-cohort repertoires and the roughly 120 validation repertoires shared the same platform, a later analysis reported.

Source material: PBMCs. The clonotype was recovered from a woman aged 30 to 39 in good health and CMV-seropositive. The V and J genes are TRBV2 and TRBJ2-5; TRBD2 matches 10 bases. The CDR3 loop is CASSRLAGPQETQYF. The CDR3 nucleotides are TGTGCCAGCAGTCGACTAGCGGGTCCCCAAGAGACCCAGTACTTC.